The 14 T cell receptor beta chains in this list originate from one sample, sequenced in a study of T-cell memory formation after mild COVID-19. TCRdb redid the calling of the 5' RACE reads with MiXCR, one entry per CDR3 protein. Found here are approximately 560,000 distinct CDR3 sequences, approximately 15% of them singletons; the top ten hold roughly 8%. The specimen was PBMCs or a T cell subset sorted from them (not recorded which). The receptors originated from an adult woman who had mild COVID-19 (a few samples of this study predate the infection). Cell type and time point are not known.

V is TRBV12-3 or TRBV12-4 and J is TRBJ1-1; 9 nucleotides agree with TRBD1. The CDR3 totals 15 residues. V shed 1 base, J shed 5 bases, and the junction held 5 bases outside the gene matches. This CDR3 is CASSLDRGQVTEAFF. The CDR3, as DNA: TGTGCCAGCAGTTTAGACAGGGGGCAGGTTACTGAAGCTTTCTTT.

This clonotype was counted between two and nine times. V is TRBV20-1 and J is TRBJ2-3; D is perhaps TRBD2 (5 bases). This CDR3 comprises 13 residues. V was cut by 1 base and J by 5 bases, with 10 bases left in between. CDR1 and CDR2 (germline): DFQATT, SNEGSKA (reference sequence). In DNA form, the CDR3 reads TGCAGTGCTAGAGCGGGGTCGGGAGATACGCAGTATTTT. Protein: CSARAGSGDTQYF.

The gene calls are TRBV5-1 and TRBJ2-5; D perhaps matches TRBD1 (5 bases). The length of the CDR3 is 15 residues. CDR1 is SGHRS and CDR2 is YFSETQ in the germline V gene. The V end was cut by 1 base, the J end by 1 base, with 11 bases between. For the CDR3, the DNA is TGCGCCAGCAGCTTGTGGGGCCCCGTCCAAGAGACCCAGTACTTC. Amino acids: CASSLWGPVQETQYF.

V usage is TRBV12-3 or TRBV12-4 and J usage is TRBJ2-1, with D hard to call. The V end was cut by 5 bases, the J end by 7 bases, with 15 bases between. The CDR3 loop spans 14 amino acids. The CDR3 here is CASSLTGLRNEQFF. The CDR3, as DNA: TGTGCCAGCAGTCTGACCGGGCTCCGGAATGAGCAGTTCTTC.

This clonotype has just one count. The gene calls are TRBV6-1 and TRBJ1-1; perhaps TRBD1 as D (5 bases). The CDR3 contains 14 residues. CDR1 and CDR2 (germline): MNHNS, SASEGT. V shed 1 base and J shed 6 bases, with 12 bases lying between them. The CDR3 DNA reads as TGTGCCAGCAGTGAAGTGGGTTGGGGCGCTGAAGCTTTCTTT. It specifies CASSEVGWGAEAFF.

V usage is TRBV12-3 or TRBV12-4 and J usage is TRBJ2-3; TRBD2 matches at 11 bases. The CDR3 spans 16 residues. V lost 3 bases and J lost 2; bases outside the gene matches: 4. The DNA for the CDR3 is TGTGCCAGCAGTTTTACTAGCGGGGGTCTCACAGATACGCAGTATTTT. Translation: CASSFTSGGLTDTQYF.

Written as DNA, the CDR3 is TGTGCCAGCAGTTACGGATTTGAAGGGGCCGGACAGCCCCAGCATTTT. This sequence encodes CASSYGFEGAGQPQHF. The rearrangement uses TRBV6-5 and TRBJ1-5; TRBD1 might be the D (5 bases). Looked up from germline, CDR1 is MNHEY and CDR2 is SVGAGI. Trimming took 2 bases from V and 7 from J, leaving 18 bases between them. This CDR3 region has 16 residues.

As to this clonotype: A read error may account for a junction end that differs from germline. The chain couples TRBV24-1 to TRBJ2-5; TRBD2 matches at 9 bases. Germline CDR1 reads KGHDR; CDR2 reads SFDVKD. CDR3 length equals 15 residues. This CDR3 is CATSDPRGGQETQYF. The CDR3 nucleotides are TGTGCCACCAGTGATCCGCGGGGGGGCCAAGAGACACAGTACTTC.

The chain joins TRBV5-1 to TRBJ2-3; D is undetermined. This CDR3 has 15 amino acids. Germline V lookup: CDR1 SGHRS, CDR2 YFSETQ. Trimming cost V 0 bases and J 6 bases, with 14 bases left between them. The CDR3 nucleotides read TGCGCCAGCAGCTTGGCGGCTTGGCAGGCGGATACGCAGTATTTT. Translated: CASSLAAWQADTQYF.

The rearrangement links TRBV12-3 or TRBV12-4 to TRBJ2-3, with D possibly being TRBD2 (6 bases). V lost 5 bases, J lost 0 bases, and 15 bases lay in between. This CDR3 has 16 amino acids. The CDR3 bases are TGTGCCAGCAGTGAAAGGAGGGGCGGGAGCACAGATACGCAGTATTTT. It codes for CASSERRGGSTDTQYF.

This clonotype was counted a few times. The V and J genes are TRBV14 and TRBJ2-1; 7 bases are shared with TRBD2. The J segment lost 0 bases and the V segment lost 3 bases, leaving 11 bases of the junction unmatched. CDR1 is SGHDN, CDR2 FVKESK, per germline. The CDR3 spans 18 residues. The CDR3 region is CASSQGGVRGTSYNEQFF. The CDR3 DNA reads as TGTGCCAGCAGCCAGGGGGGGGTGCGCGGAACCTCCTACAATGAGCAGTTCTTC.

The CDR3 here is CASSLARTVDGYTF. Written as DNA, the CDR3 is TGCGCCAGCAGCTTGGCCAGGACGGTGGATGGCTACACCTTC. This sequence joins TRBV5-1 and TRBJ1-2; D call uncertain. V was trimmed by 0 bases and J by 6 bases, leaving 12 bases between them. Germline assignment: CDR1 SGHRS and CDR2 YFSETQ. This CDR3 comprises 14 residues. The full variable domain, completed using reference TRBV5-1 and TRBJ1-2, is KAGVTQTPRYLIKTRGQQVTLSCSPISGHRSVSWYQQTPGQGLQFLFEYFSETQRNKGNFPGRFSGRQFSNSRSEMNVSTLELGDSALYLCASSLARTVDGYTFGSGTRLTVV.

The chain has TRBV12-5 and TRBJ1-1; 8 nucleotides align to TRBD1. The CDR3 runs 15 residues. Losses at the gene ends were 4 bases for V and 2 bases for J; bases not matched to a gene: 6. Germline loops: CDR1 LGHNT, CDR2 FRNRAP. The CDR3 sequence is CASGYGQGVNTEAFF. The CDR3 DNA reads as TGTGCTAGTGGTTACGGACAGGGAGTAAACACTGAAGCTTTCTTT. Supplemented by reference TRBV12-5 and TRBJ1-1, the full variable domain reads DARVTQTPRHKVTEMGQEVTMRCQPILGHNTVFWYRQTMMQGLELLAYFRNRAPLDDSGMPKDRFSAEMPDATLATLKIQPSEPRDSAVYFCASGYGQGVNTEAFFGQGTRLTVV.

This clonotype was observed a handful of times. The chain recombines TRBV25-1 with TRBJ2-1, with 8 bases identical to TRBD1. Germline V gives CDR1 MGHDK, CDR2 SYGVNS. After removal of 4 bases from V and 9 bases from J, the junction contained 8 bases not matched to a gene. The CDR3 has 14 residues. The CDR3 DNA reads TGTGCCAGCAGTGGCAGGGGGCCTAAGGGTGAGCAGTTCTTC. Residues: CASSGRGPKGEQFF.